This is a list of T cell receptor beta chains from one sample in a study of T cells after yellow fever vaccination. TCRdb used MiXCR to reprocess the 5' RACE reads, holding one entry per CDR3 protein. The profile shows 450,000 to 550,000 distinct CDR3 sequences, 21% of them singletons. The input for sequencing was PBMCs, taken less than 25 days after the first yellow fever vaccination. These receptors came from a man aged 18 to 35 who received the YFV17D yellow fever vaccine. Both conserved end residues are part of each CDR3. D genes are given only for firm matches.

>TRBV20-1|TRBD2|TRBJ2-2
CSAIGLAGGVDTGELFF
>TRBV12-3/TRBV12-4|.|TRBJ1-2
CASSPPGQGFYGYTF
>TRBV6-1|.|TRBJ2-7
CASSDRVYEQYF
>TRBV30|.|TRBJ2-5
CAWSVSKTQYF
>TRBV20-1|.|TRBJ2-7
CSASLWGSEQYF
>TRBV5-1|TRBD1|TRBJ1-1
CASSLGPETGDTEAFF
>TRBV20-1|.|TRBJ2-5
CSASQGESETQYF
>TRBV4-3|.|TRBJ2-5
CASSREGVGSQETQYF
>TRBV7-2|.|TRBJ2-1
CASSLVGATGNEQFF
>TRBV7-6|.|TRBJ2-5
CASSLGFGETQYF
>TRBV6-2/TRBV6-3|.|TRBJ2-7
CASTDGLYYEQYF
>TRBV12-3/TRBV12-4|.|TRBJ2-5
CASSLILKTQYF
>TRBV9|.|TRBJ2-1
CASSEGGEDEQFF
>TRBV12-3/TRBV12-4|.|TRBJ2-5
CASSKGTNQETQYF
>TRBV10-3|TRBD2|TRBJ2-3
CAISGPAGGLGTDTQYF
>TRBV5-1|TRBD2|TRBJ2-1
CASSFLIRLAGSYNEQFF
>TRBV7-9|.|TRBJ2-3
CASSLGDAGADTQYF
>TRBV5-4|.|TRBJ2-3
CASSLGIVGTDTQYF
>TRBV29-1|.|TRBJ2-7
CSAWDNSYEQYF
>TRBV5-1|.|TRBJ1-2
CASSLVERDPYGYTF
>TRBV27|.|TRBJ2-5
CASRLDRSAGGTQYF
>TRBV7-3|.|TRBJ1-4
CASSLDGTRGEKLFF
>TRBV5-5|.|TRBJ1-1
CASTAGAWYMNTEAFF
>TRBV2|.|TRBJ2-3
CASSVQGAQDTQYF
>TRBV11-2|.|TRBJ2-1
CASSIMTVSGDNEQFF
>TRBV25-1|.|TRBJ1-2
CASSAPGTELYGYTF
>TRBV14|.|TRBJ2-1
CASSQVRGARRDEQFF
>TRBV6-2/TRBV6-3|TRBD2|TRBJ2-4
CATERGGAKNIQYF
>TRBV19|.|TRBJ2-3
CASSIETGLSTDTQYF
>TRBV7-2|TRBD1|TRBJ1-5
CASSTGGFEPQHF
>TRBV20-1|.|TRBJ2-5
CSARDISMKETQYF
>TRBV14|.|TRBJ2-1
CASSPQWNEQFF
>TRBV3-1|.|TRBJ2-4
CASSPWTVVKNIQYF
>TRBV12-3/TRBV12-4|.|TRBJ1-5
CASSLLGNQPQHF
>TRBV7-8|.|TRBJ2-7
CASSLEVRSDWSEQYF
>TRBV7-9|.|TRBJ1-3
CASSSGGTAGNTIYF
>TRBV5-1|.|TRBJ2-1
CASSLDGDYNEQFF
>TRBV4-3|.|TRBJ1-3
CASSQSQGEGNTIYF
>TRBV12-3/TRBV12-4|.|TRBJ1-4
CASSYALSSGEKLFF
>TRBV6-1|TRBD1|TRBJ2-1
CASKDRGAINEQFF
>TRBV7-2|TRBD2|TRBJ2-3
CASSEYSGGTQYF
>TRBV20-1|.|TRBJ2-7
CSASGQEAYEQYF
>TRBV20-1|.|TRBJ1-2
CSASGRLYGYTF
>TRBV20-1|TRBD2|TRBJ2-3
CSARRGADTDTQYF
>TRBV4-2|.|TRBJ2-7
CASSQETGPSSYEQYF
>TRBV7-3|TRBD2|TRBJ2-3
CASSFSSGGTDTQYF
>TRBV6-1|TRBD2|TRBJ2-1
CASSTTGGYNEQFF
>TRBV7-2|.|TRBJ2-2
CASSPPWGGTGELFF
>TRBV16|TRBD1|TRBJ2-7
CASSLQQGTYEQYF